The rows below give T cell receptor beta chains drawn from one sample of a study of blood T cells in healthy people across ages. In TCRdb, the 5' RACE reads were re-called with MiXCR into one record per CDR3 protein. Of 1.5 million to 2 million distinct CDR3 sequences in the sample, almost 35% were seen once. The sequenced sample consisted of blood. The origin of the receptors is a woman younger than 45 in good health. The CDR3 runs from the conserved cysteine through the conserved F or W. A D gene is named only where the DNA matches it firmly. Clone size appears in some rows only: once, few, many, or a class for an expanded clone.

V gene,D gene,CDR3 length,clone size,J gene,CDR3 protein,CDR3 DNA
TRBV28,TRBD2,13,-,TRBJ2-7,CAITGTMGYEQYF,TGTGCCATCACCGGGACTATGGGCTACGAGCAGTACTTC
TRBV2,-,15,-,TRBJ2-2,CASMQDWTNTGELFF,TGTGCCAGCATGCAGGACTGGACGAACACCGGGGAGCTGTTTTTT
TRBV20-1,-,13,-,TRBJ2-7,CSAEVKLSYEQYF,TGCAGTGCTGAAGTCAAGCTCTCCTACGAGCAGTACTTC
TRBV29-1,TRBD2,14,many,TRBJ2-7,CSVRPGGRTYEQYF,TGCAGCGTCCGTCCGGGCGGGAGAACCTACGAGCAGTACTTC
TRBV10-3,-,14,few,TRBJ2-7,CASRVGETSYEQYF,TGTGCCTCCCGGGTGGGGGAAACTAGCTACGAGCAGTACTTC
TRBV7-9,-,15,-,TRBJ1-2,CASSTSSAANYGYTF,TGTGCCAGCAGCACCTCCTCCGCAGCTAACTATGGCTACACCTTC
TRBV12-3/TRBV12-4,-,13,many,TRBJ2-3,CASSLGGIDTQYF,TGTGCCAGCAGTTTGGGGGGTATTGATACGCAGTATTTT
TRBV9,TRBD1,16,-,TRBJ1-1,CASSVRPDRERTEAFF,TGTGCCAGCAGCGTACGGCCCGACAGGGAGCGTACTGAAGCTTTCTTT
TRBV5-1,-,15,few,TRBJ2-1,CASSWASGPGNEQFF,TGCGCCAGCAGCTGGGCGAGCGGTCCGGGGAATGAGCAGTTCTTC
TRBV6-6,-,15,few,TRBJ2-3,CASSYSRGLSDTQYF,TGTGCCAGCAGTTACTCTCGGGGTTTGTCAGATACGCAGTATTTT
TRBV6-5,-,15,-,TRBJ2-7,CASCLSRQGSWEQYF,TGTGCCAGCTGCCTTAGCCGCCAGGGAAGCTGGGAGCAGTACTTC
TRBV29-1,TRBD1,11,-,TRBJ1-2,CSVGQEYGYTF,TGCAGCGTAGGACAGGAGTATGGCTACACCTTC
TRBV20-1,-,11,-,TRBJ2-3,CSAPRKGTQYF,TGCAGTGCTCCACGAAAGGGTACGCAGTATTTT
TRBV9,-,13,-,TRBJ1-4,CASSVATGGKLFF,TGTGCCAGCAGCGTAGCTACGGGGGGAAAACTGTTTTTT
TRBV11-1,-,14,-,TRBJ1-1,CASSLGRRKREAFF,TGTGCCAGCAGCTTAGGCCGGAGAAAAAGGGAAGCTTTCTTT
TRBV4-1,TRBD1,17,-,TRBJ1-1,CASSQASNRGMNTEAFF,TGCGCCAGCAGCCAAGCCTCGAACAGGGGGATGAACACTGAAGCTTTCTTT
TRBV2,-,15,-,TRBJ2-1,CASNIRRGSYNEQFF,TGTGCCAGCAACATCCGCCGGGGCTCCTACAATGAGCAGTTCTTC
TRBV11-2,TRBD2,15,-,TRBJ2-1,CASSVPGLVFNEQFF,TGTGCCAGCAGCGTCCCGGGACTAGTATTCAATGAGCAGTTCTTC
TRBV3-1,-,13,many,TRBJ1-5,CASSQDRDQPQHF,TGTGCCAGCAGCCAAGATAGGGATCAGCCCCAGCATTTT
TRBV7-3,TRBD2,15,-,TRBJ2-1,CASSLNSGGAGEQFF,TGTGCCAGCAGCTTAAACAGCGGGGGGGCAGGTGAGCAGTTCTTC
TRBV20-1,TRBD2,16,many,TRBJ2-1,CSARSPLSGDYNEQFF,TGCAGTGCTAGAAGCCCACTAAGCGGGGATTACAATGAGCAGTTCTTC
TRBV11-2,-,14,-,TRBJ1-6,CAGSFGGYNSPLHF,TGTGCCGGCAGCTTCGGAGGTTATAATTCACCCCTCCACTTT
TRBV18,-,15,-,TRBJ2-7,CASSPSETGPYEQYF,TGTGCCAGCTCACCAAGCGAGACAGGTCCCTACGAGCAGTACTTC
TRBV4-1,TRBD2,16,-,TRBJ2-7,CASSPSGTSRTYEQYF,TGCGCCAGCAGTCCCTCCGGGACTAGCAGGACTTACGAGCAGTACTTC
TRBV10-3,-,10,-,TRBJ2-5,CATSEGEQYF,TGTGCCACCAGCGAGGGAGAGCAGTACTTC
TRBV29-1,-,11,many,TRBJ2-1,CSGQGYNEQFF,TGCAGCGGGCAGGGGTACAATGAGCAGTTCTTC
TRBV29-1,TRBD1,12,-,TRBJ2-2,CSVDRGTGERFF,TGCAGCGTCGACAGGGGCACCGGGGAGCGGTTTTTT
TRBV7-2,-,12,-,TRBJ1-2,CASSTLRRGYTF,TGTGCCAGCAGCACCTTGAGGCGGGGCTACACCTTC
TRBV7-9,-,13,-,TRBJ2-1,CASRPSTANEQFF,TGTGCCAGCAGACCTTCTACCGCCAATGAGCAGTTCTTC
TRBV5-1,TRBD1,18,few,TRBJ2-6,CVSSKGQGSSSGANVLTF,TGCGTCAGCAGCAAGGGACAGGGGTCCAGCTCTGGGGCCAACGTCCTGACTTTC
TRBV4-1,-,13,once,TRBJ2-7,CASSQVEGLEQYF,TGCGCCAGCAGCCAAGTTGAGGGACTCGAGCAGTACTTC
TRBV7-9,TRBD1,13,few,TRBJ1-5,CASSWTGGTAQHF,TGTGCCAGCAGCTGGACAGGGGGTACAGCCCAGCATTTT
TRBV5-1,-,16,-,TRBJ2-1,CASRYRSGSSYNEQFF,TGCGCCAGCAGGTACCGTAGCGGTAGCTCCTACAATGAGCAGTTCTTC
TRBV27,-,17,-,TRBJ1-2,CASAHLRKQGPYRGYTF,TGTGCCAGCGCCCACCTCAGGAAGCAAGGCCCATATCGCGGCTACACCTTC
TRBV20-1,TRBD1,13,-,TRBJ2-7,CSAYTGESYEQYF,TGCAGTGCTTATACAGGGGAAAGTTACGAGCAGTACTTC
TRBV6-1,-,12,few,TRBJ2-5,CARRTAKETQYF,TGTGCCAGGAGGACCGCTAAAGAGACCCAGTACTTC
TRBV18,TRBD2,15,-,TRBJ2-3,CASSPKRGSTDTQYF,TGTGCCAGCTCACCAAAGCGGGGAAGCACAGATACGCAGTATTTT
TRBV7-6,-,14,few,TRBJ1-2,CASSLGREEDGYTF,TGTGCCAGCAGCTTAGGTCGGGAGGAGGATGGCTACACCTTC
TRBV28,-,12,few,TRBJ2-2,CATSGFAGELFF,TGTGCCACTAGTGGTTTCGCCGGGGAGCTGTTTTTT
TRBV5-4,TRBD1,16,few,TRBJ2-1,CASSYGQASSYNEQFF,TGTGCCAGCAGCTACGGACAGGCCAGCTCCTACAATGAGCAGTTCTTC
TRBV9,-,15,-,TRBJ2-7,CASSPRVAETYEQYF,TGTGCCAGCAGCCCCCGGGTAGCGGAGACCTACGAGCAGTACTTC
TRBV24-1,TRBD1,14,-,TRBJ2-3,CATGQGSLADTQYF,TGTGCCACCGGACAGGGCTCGTTGGCAGATACGCAGTATTTT